This T cell receptor (beta chain) was recovered during a study of glioma-infiltrating T cells. Amplification of TCR alpha and beta CDR3 regions from RNA used iRepertoire nested multiplex PCR. Tissue mRNA or PBMC total RNA, roughly 90-450 ng, went into one-step reverse transcription and amplification. TCRdb reprocessed the multiplex PCR reads via MiXCR and lists one record per CDR3 protein. The table shows about 180,000 distinct CDR3 sequences, with around 42% occurring only once. CDR3 length: 13 residues. CDR1 MNHEY and CDR2 SVGEGT come from the germline V gene. Trimming pared 0 bases from V and 4 bases from J, leaving 4 bases between. Findings of the study overall: Tissue-blood divergence was below expectation in non-neoplastic patients, above in gliomas.

This clonotype was recorded at least ten times. Its antigen is unknown. This TCR came from a human donor with low-grade glioma or glioblastoma, undergoing nonglioma brain surgery, or in good health (not recorded which). The chain links TRBV6-2 or TRBV6-3 to TRBJ1-5; D uncertain. The sample consisted of glioma tissue, nonneoplastic brain tissue, or PBMCs (not recorded which). The CDR3 DNA follows: TGTGCCAGCAGTTACTCGTCGAATCAGCCCCAGCATTTT. It codes for CASSYSSNQPQHF.